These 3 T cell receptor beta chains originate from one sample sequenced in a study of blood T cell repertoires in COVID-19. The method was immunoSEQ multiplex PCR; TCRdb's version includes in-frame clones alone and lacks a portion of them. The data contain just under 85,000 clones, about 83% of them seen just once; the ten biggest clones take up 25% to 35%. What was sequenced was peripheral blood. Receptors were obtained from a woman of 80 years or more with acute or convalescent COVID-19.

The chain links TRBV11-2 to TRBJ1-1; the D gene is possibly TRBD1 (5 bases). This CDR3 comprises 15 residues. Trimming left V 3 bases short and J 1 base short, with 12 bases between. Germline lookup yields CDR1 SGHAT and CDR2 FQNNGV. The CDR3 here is CASSFSTGANTEAFF. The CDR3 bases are TGTGCCAGCAGCTTCTCGACTGGGGCGAACACTGAAGCTTTCTTT.

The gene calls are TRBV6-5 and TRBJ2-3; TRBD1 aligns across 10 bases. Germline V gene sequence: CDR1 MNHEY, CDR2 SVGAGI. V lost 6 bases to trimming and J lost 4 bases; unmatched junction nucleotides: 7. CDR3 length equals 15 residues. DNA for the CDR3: TGTGCCAGCAGAGCGACAGGGGGCTATGCAGATACGCAGTATTTT. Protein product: CASRATGGYADTQYF.

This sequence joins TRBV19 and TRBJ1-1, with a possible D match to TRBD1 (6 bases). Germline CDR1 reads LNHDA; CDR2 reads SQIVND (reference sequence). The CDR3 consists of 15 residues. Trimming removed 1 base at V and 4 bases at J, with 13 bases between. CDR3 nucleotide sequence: TGTGCCAGTAGTATAGGAGGGGGAGACGTCACTGAAGCTTTCTTT. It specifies CASSIGGGDVTEAFF.